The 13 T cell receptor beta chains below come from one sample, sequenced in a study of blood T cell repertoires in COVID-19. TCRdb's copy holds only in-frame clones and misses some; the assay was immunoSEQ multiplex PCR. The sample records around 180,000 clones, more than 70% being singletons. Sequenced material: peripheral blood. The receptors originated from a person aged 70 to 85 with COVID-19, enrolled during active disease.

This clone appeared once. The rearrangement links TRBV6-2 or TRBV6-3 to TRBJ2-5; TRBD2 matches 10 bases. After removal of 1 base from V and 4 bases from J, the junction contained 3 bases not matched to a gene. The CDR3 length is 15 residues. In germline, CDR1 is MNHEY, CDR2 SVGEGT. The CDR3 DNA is TGTGCCAGCAGTTACTTGTCTAGCGGGAGAGAGACCCAGTACTTC. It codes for CASSYLSSGRETQYF.

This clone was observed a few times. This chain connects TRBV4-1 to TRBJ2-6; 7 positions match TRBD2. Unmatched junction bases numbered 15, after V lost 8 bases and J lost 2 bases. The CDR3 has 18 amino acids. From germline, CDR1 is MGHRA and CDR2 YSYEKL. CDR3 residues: CASRREGSALTGANVLTF. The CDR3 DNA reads TGCGCCAGCCGTAGGGAGGGGTCCGCTTTGACTGGGGCCAACGTCCTGACTTTC.

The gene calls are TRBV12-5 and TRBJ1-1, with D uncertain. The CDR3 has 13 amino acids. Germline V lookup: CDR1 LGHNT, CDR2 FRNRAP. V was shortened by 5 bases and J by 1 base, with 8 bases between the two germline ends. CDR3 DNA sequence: TGTGCTAGTGGTCATGGAGGGAACACTGAAGCTTTCTTT. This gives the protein CASGHGGNTEAFF.

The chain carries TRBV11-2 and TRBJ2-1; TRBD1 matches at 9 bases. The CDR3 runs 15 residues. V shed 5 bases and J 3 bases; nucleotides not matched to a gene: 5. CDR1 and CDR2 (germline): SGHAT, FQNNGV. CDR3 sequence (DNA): TGTGCCAGCAGCCTGGGACAGGGTCACTACAATGAGCAGTTCTTC. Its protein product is CASSLGQGHYNEQFF.

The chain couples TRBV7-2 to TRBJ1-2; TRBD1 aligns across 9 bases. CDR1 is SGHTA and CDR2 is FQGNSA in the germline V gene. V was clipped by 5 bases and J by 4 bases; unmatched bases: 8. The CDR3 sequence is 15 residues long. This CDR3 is CASSLGTGKVYGYTF. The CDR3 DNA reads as TGTGCCAGCAGCCTCGGGACAGGGAAGGTCTATGGCTACACCTTC.

The CDR3: CASSLWTRGAPYGYTF. As DNA, the CDR3 is TGTGCCAGCAGTTTATGGACCCGGGGGGCTCCTTATGGCTACACCTTC. The chain combines TRBV28 with TRBJ1-2; tentatively, D is TRBD1 (6 bases). Germline loops: CDR1 MDHEN, CDR2 SYDVKM. The CDR3 covers 16 residues. V was clipped by 0 bases and J by 5 bases, with 16 bases between them.

CDR3 residues: CASSGDRGRPALHF. CDR3 coding DNA: TGTGCCAGCTCGGGAGACAGGGGGCGACCGGCCCTCCACTTT. The chain links TRBV18 to TRBJ1-6; 10 nucleotides agree with TRBD1. CDR1 KGHSH and CDR2 LQKENI come from the germline V gene. V lost 6 bases to trimming and J lost 14 bases; unmatched junction nucleotides: 10. The CDR3 is 14 residues long.

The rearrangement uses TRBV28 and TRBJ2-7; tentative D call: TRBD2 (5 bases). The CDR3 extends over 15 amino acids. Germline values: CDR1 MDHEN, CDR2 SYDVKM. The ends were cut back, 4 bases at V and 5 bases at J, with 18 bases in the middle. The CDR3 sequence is CASSSAVGSFHEQYF. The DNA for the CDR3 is TGTGCCAGCAGTTCAGCGGTGGGTTCTTTCCACGAGCAGTACTTC.

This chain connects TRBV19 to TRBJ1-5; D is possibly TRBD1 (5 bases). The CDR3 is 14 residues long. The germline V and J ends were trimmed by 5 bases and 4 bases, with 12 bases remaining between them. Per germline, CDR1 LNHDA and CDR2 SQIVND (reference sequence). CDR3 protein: CASSAQAGNQPQHF. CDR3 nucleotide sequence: TGTGCCAGTAGTGCACAGGCGGGGAATCAGCCCCAGCATTTT.

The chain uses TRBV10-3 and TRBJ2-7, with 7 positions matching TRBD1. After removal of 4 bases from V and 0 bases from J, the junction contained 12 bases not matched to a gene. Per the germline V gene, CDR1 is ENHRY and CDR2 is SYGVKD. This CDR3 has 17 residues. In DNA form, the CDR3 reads TGTGCCATCAGTGCCGGGACAGCTAGAGAAAGCTCCTACGAGCAGTACTTC. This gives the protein CAISAGTARESSYEQYF.

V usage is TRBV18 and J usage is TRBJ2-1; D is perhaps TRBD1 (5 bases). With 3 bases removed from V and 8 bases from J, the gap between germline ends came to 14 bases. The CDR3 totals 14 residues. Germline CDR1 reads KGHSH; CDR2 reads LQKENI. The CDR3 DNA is TGTGCCAGCTCACCTCAGGGTCCCACGGATGAGCAGTTCTTC. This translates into CASSPQGPTDEQFF.

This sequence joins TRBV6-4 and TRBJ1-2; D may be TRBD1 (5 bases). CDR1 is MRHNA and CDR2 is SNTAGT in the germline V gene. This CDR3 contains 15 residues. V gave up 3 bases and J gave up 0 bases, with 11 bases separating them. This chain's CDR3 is CASSERGMANYGYTF. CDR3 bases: TGTGCCAGCAGTGAGCGGGGGATGGCTAACTATGGCTACACCTTC.

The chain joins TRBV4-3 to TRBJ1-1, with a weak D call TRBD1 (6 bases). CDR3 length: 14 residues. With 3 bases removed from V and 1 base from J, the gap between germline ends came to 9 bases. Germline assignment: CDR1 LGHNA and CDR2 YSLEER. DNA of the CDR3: TGCGCCAGCAGCCATCGAGGGGGGAACACTGAAGCTTTCTTT. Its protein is CASSHRGGNTEAFF.